These 14 T cell receptor beta chains were all obtained from the same sample, sequenced in a study of graft-versus-host responses after intestinal transplantation. Repertoires were generated with immunoSEQ multiplex PCR, while TCRdb's copy carries only in-frame clones and drops some. The table records around 71,000 clones, about nine tenths of them present only once. Sequencing used bone marrow, obtained 700 to 850 days after intestinal transplantation. The source of these receptors is a human patient who received an intestinal transplant, so some T cells may come from the graft donor.

This chain connects TRBV11-1 to TRBJ2-7, with 9 bases matching TRBD1. The CDR3 length is 15 residues. J lost 2 bases, V lost 5 bases, and 7 bases had no gene match. Germline V gene lookup returns CDR1 SGHAT and CDR2 FQDESV (reference sequence). This CDR3 reads CASSLAGDRAYEQYF. The CDR3 DNA sequence: TGTGCCAGCAGCCTCGCTGGGGACAGGGCCTACGAGCAGTACTTC.

This chain uses TRBV6-1 with TRBJ1-5; maybe TRBD1 (5 bases). Germline V gene data show CDR1 as MNHNS and CDR2 as SASEGT. This CDR3 is built from 13 residues. Trimming cost V 6 bases and J 3 bases, with 9 bases left between them. CDR3 bases: TGTGCCAGCAGAGGGGATCCCAATCAGCCCCAGCATTTT. It is translated as CASRGDPNQPQHF.

This clone was detected once. The V call is TRBV7-3, the J call TRBJ2-2; the match to TRBD2 covers 9 bases. Looked up from germline, CDR1 is SGHTA and CDR2 is FQGTGA. Unmatched junction bases numbered 2, after V lost 0 bases and J lost 6 bases. CDR3 length: 15 residues. The CDR3 loop reads CASSLTGGRAGELFF. The CDR3 DNA sequence: TGTGCCAGCAGCTTAACGGGCGGGAGGGCCGGGGAGCTGTTTTTT. Drawing the rest from reference TRBV7-3 and TRBJ2-2, the complete variable domain is GAGVSQTPSNKVTEKGKYVELRCDPISGHTALYWYRQSLGQGPEFLIYFQGTGAADDSGLPNDRFFAVRPEGSVSTLKIQRTERGDSAVYLCASSLTGGRAGELFFGEGSRLTVL.

The chain combines TRBV6-5 with TRBJ2-7, with D tentatively TRBD2 (6 bases). CDR3 length: 16 residues. V lost 0 bases to trimming and J lost 2 bases, with 14 bases between them. In germline, CDR1 is MNHEY, CDR2 SVGAGI. CDR3 residues: CASSYSPVRGTYEQYF. The CDR3 DNA sequence: TGTGCCAGCAGTTACTCACCGGTCCGGGGGACCTACGAGCAGTACTTC.

This clone has a single count. The CDR3 sequence is CASSFLRVDNSPLHF. The CDR3, as DNA: TGTGCCAGCAGCTTCCTCAGGGTCGATAATTCACCCCTCCACTTT. This chain uses TRBV13 with TRBJ1-6, with a tentative D call TRBD1 (5 bases). Germline V CDR1 and CDR2: PRHDT, FYEKMQ (reference sequence). This CDR3 contains 15 residues. The V and J ends lost 3 bases and 5 bases respectively, with 11 bases between them.

This clone was observed once. The V gene is TRBV6-5, the J gene TRBJ2-2, with D perhaps TRBD2 (5 bases). CDR3 length: 14 residues. The germline gives CDR1 MNHEY, CDR2 SVGAGI. V was cut by 2 bases and J by 3 bases, with 7 bases left in between. The CDR3 loop is CASSYGSDTGELFF. In DNA form, the CDR3 reads TGTGCCAGCAGTTACGGGAGTGACACCGGGGAGCTGTTTTTT.

This chain joins TRBV30 and TRBJ1-4; D gene uncertain. From germline, CDR1 is GTSNPN and CDR2 SVGIG (reference sequence). This CDR3 has 12 amino acids. Trimming left V 2 bases short and J 7 bases short, with 8 bases between. CDR3 in DNA: TGTGCCTGGAGTCAAGGTTTTGAAAAACTGTTTTTT. It yields the protein CAWSQGFEKLFF.

This clone appeared a single time. This chain joins TRBV10-2 and TRBJ2-7; the match to TRBD2 covers 11 bases. The CDR3 has 14 amino acids. V lost 7 bases, J lost 2 bases, and 4 bases stayed unmatched. Germline V gene lookup returns CDR1 WSHSY and CDR2 SAAADI. The CDR3, as DNA: TGCGCCAGCATACCGGGACTAGCGGCCTACGAGCAGTACTTC. Translating it yields CASIPGLAAYEQYF.

CDR3 loop: CASSFSGEQGQPQHF. Here the CDR3 DNA reads TGTGCCAGCAGTTTTAGCGGGGAGCAGGGTCAGCCCCAGCATTTT. The chain joins TRBV27 to TRBJ1-5; tentative D call: TRBD1 (5 bases). V lost 3 bases and J lost 6, with 15 bases in between. The CDR3 length is 15 residues. Germline V gene data show CDR1 as MNHEY and CDR2 as SMNVEV (reference sequence).

The chain is built from TRBV27 and TRBJ2-7; D is ambiguous. The germline V gene encodes CDR1 MNHEY and CDR2 SMNVEV (reference sequence). The CDR3 length is 14 residues. V lost 6 bases and J lost 2, with 14 bases in between. In DNA form, the CDR3 reads TGTGCCAGCAGCCCCCTGGTAGGGCCCTACGAGCAGTACTTC. As protein: CASSPLVGPYEQYF.

The V gene is TRBV7-9, the J gene TRBJ1-5; D gene ambiguous. Germline values: CDR1 SEHNR, CDR2 FQNEAQ (reference sequence). This CDR3 has 16 amino acids. V was shortened by 5 bases and J by 7 bases, with 21 bases between the two germline ends. CDR3 residues: CASSPDIHPKMQPQHF. The DNA of the CDR3 is TGTGCCAGCAGCCCTGACATTCACCCCAAAATGCAGCCCCAGCATTTT.

The CDR3 region has the DNA TGTGCCAGCAGTTTATTAAGTCAGGGGGCCCCCTTACGCGAGCTGTTTTTT. Amino acids: CASSLLSQGAPLRELFF. This chain uses TRBV27 with TRBJ2-2; TRBD1 aligns across 8 bases. The CDR3 is 17 residues long. Germline V gene lookup returns CDR1 MNHEY and CDR2 SMNVEV (reference sequence). After removal of 1 base from V and 11 bases from J, the junction contained 15 bases not matched to a gene.

V usage is TRBV4-1 and J usage is TRBJ2-7; no clear D. CDR1 is MGHRA, CDR2 YSYEKL, per germline. With 1 base removed from V and 5 bases from J, the gap between germline ends came to 9 bases. This CDR3 comprises 13 residues. Here the CDR3 DNA reads TGCGCCAGCAGCCAAGTTCGGAATGACGAGCAGTACTTC. It codes for CASSQVRNDEQYF.

The chain carries TRBV4-1 and TRBJ2-2; no reliable D call. V dropped 3 bases and J dropped 8 bases, with 7 bases sitting between them. In germline, CDR1 is MGHRA, CDR2 YSYEKL. The length of the CDR3 is 12 residues. CDR3 coding DNA: TGCGCCAGCAGCCAGCCTTTAGGGGAGCTGTTTTTT. Its translation is CASSQPLGELFF.